One and the same sample provided the 30 T cell receptor beta chains below, sequenced in a study of vaccination and CD4 T cells after COVID-19. These receptors have no known antigen. The Oncomine TCR Beta short-read assay sequenced DNA from cultured CD4+ T cells. TCRdb used MiXCR to reprocess the PCR reads, holding one entry per CDR3 protein. The table has approximately 25,000 distinct CDR3 sequences, roughly 31% seen once; the top ten hold under 8.5%. Regarding time point: late sampling 161 to 241 days after vaccination in a few convalescent patients. The treatment: roughly 11-day PBMC culture with coronavirus spike peptide pools or control peptides (ViraFEST assay). Source: CD4+ T cells from blood, cultured in vitro, taken about 7 months after SARS-CoV-2 vaccination. Source of these receptors: a human donor who had recovered from COVID-19.

The chain is built from TRBV28 and TRBJ2-1; D unresolved. Trimming shortened V by 0 bases and J by 10 bases, and 4 bases separated the two germline ends. Germline V gives CDR1 MDHEN, CDR2 SYDVKM. This CDR3 spans 11 amino acids. CDR3 protein: CASSLWGEQFF. Here the CDR3 DNA reads TGTGCCAGCAGTTTATGGGGGGAGCAGTTCTTC.

The chain couples TRBV28 to TRBJ1-2; no reliable D call. CDR1 MDHEN and CDR2 SYDVKM come from the germline V gene. The CDR3 consists of 14 residues. V was pared by 2 bases and J by 2 bases, with 9 bases between. The CDR3, as DNA: TGTGCCAGCAGTTTAGGGCAGACCAACTATGGCTACACCTTC. Amino acid sequence: CASSLGQTNYGYTF.

This clonotype was seen more than once but under ten times. J is TRBJ2-5 and V is TRBV7-9; 10 positions match TRBD2. The V gene end was trimmed by 5 bases and the J gene end by 3 bases; junction bases not matched to a gene: 6. The CDR3 loop spans 15 amino acids. CDR1 is SEHNR, CDR2 FQNEAQ, per germline (reference sequence). The CDR3 coding sequence is TGTGCCAGCAGCGAAAGCGGGGGGGGTGAAGAGACCCAGTACTTC. Translated, it gives CASSESGGGEETQYF.

The chain employs TRBV7-6 and TRBJ2-1; D call uncertain. CDR1 is SGHVS and CDR2 is FNYEAQ in the germline V gene. V was clipped by 4 bases and J by 6 bases, with 13 bases between them. The CDR3 length is 14 residues. The DNA of the CDR3 is TGTGCCAGCAGCTCCCCTTCGTTCGGCAATGAGCAGTTCTTC. Its protein is CASSSPSFGNEQFF.

This clonotype was counted only a few times. The chain employs TRBV27 and TRBJ2-5; D possibly corresponds to TRBD2 (6 bases). V lost 6 bases and J 5 bases, leaving 19 bases between the germline ends. The CDR3 sequence is 15 residues long. Germline loops: CDR1 MNHEY, CDR2 SMNVEV (reference sequence). The CDR3 DNA follows: TGTGCCAGCAGCCCGACGAGGTTCGCGGGGGAGACCCAGTACTTC. Protein: CASSPTRFAGETQYF.

This clonotype is deemed medium-sized. The chain has TRBV20-1 and TRBJ2-5, with D perhaps matching TRBD2 (5 bases). Trimming removed 0 bases at V and 5 bases at J, with 16 bases between. This CDR3 is built from 15 residues. Germline CDR1 is DFQATT and CDR2 is SNEGSKA (reference sequence). The CDR3 DNA reads TGCAGTGCTAGAGACCCAGGACTGGGGAAGGAGACCCAGTACTTC. Protein: CSARDPGLGKETQYF.

The chain links TRBV11-1 to TRBJ2-1; 8 nucleotides align to TRBD2. Germline loops: CDR1 SGHAT, CDR2 FQDESV (reference sequence). This CDR3 is built from 15 residues. The V and J ends lost 6 bases and 7 bases, in that order; junction bases with no gene match: 11. CDR3 amino acids: CASSPSGLGGNEQFF. CDR3 DNA sequence: TGTGCCAGCAGTCCATCGGGACTAGGGGGAAATGAGCAGTTCTTC.

CDR3 nucleotides: TGTGCCAGCAGTTCATTCCGGGAGGGCTACACCTTC. Protein sequence: CASSSFREGYTF. This rearrangement joins TRBV28 to TRBJ1-2; D remains unclear. This CDR3 region has 12 residues. Germline V gene lookup returns CDR1 MDHEN and CDR2 SYDVKM. V dropped 4 bases and J dropped 8 bases, with 11 bases sitting between them.

This chain connects TRBV2 to TRBJ2-7, with 7 nucleotides matching TRBD1. Unmatched junction bases numbered 8, after V lost 6 bases and J lost 6 bases. The germline gives CDR1 SNHLY, CDR2 FYNNEI. The length of the CDR3 is 13 residues. The CDR3 coding sequence is TGTGCCAGCAGCCGACAGGGCGTTGGCGAGCAGTACTTC. It specifies CASSRQGVGEQYF.

The chain links TRBV29-1 to TRBJ1-5; D remains ambiguous. Germline CDR1 SQVTM, CDR2 ANQGSEA. This CDR3 has 13 amino acids. Trimming removed 4 bases at V and 0 bases at J, with 7 bases between. This CDR3 reads CSVAEHSNQPQHF. The CDR3 nucleotides read TGCAGCGTTGCAGAACATAGCAATCAGCCCCAGCATTTT.

This clonotype was counted ten times or more. This chain uses TRBV20-1 with TRBJ2-5, with TRBD1 matching 9 bases. This CDR3 has 13 amino acids. Germline trimming cut 4 bases from V and 5 bases from J; bases unmatched to any gene: 5. Germline-derived CDR1 and CDR2 are DFQATT and SNEGSKA (reference sequence). In nucleotides, the CDR3 is TGCAGTGCTACCAACAGGGGGCGGGAGACCCAGTACTTC. Translated, it gives CSATNRGRETQYF.

The sample holds a few counts of this clonotype. This chain links TRBV7-2 with TRBJ2-7; the match to TRBD1 covers 9 bases. The germline V gene has CDR1 SGHTA and CDR2 FQGNSA. Losses at the gene ends were 5 bases for V and 4 bases for J; bases not matched to a gene: 15. This CDR3 is built from 17 residues. CDR3 in DNA: TGTGCCAGCAGCCCGGGACCCGGGACAGGGCTAGCGTACGAGCAGTACTTC. It encodes CASSPGPGTGLAYEQYF.

This clonotype was picked up a small number of times. The rearrangement joins TRBV6-5 to TRBJ2-3; 8 bases align to TRBD2. The junction had 5 bases not matched to a gene; V was cut back by 2 bases and J by 1 base. Germline CDR1 and CDR2: MNHEY and SVGAGI. CDR3 length: 16 amino acids. The CDR3 spells CASSYRGSGGTDTQYF. Written as DNA, the CDR3 is TGTGCCAGCAGTTACCGGGGTAGCGGGGGCACAGATACGCAGTATTTT.

The chain combines TRBV28 with TRBJ1-2, with a tentative D call TRBD1 (5 bases). The germline V and J ends were trimmed by 6 bases and 6 bases, with 20 bases remaining between them. The CDR3 extends over 15 amino acids. Per germline, CDR1 MDHEN and CDR2 SYDVKM. For the CDR3, the DNA is TGTGCCAGCAGGCCCCCGGGGCCGGAGGCACATGGCTACACCTTC. It translates to CASRPPGPEAHGYTF.

The chain recombines TRBV5-1 with TRBJ2-7; D uncertain. Per the germline V gene, CDR1 is SGHRS and CDR2 is YFSETQ. CDR3 length: 14 residues. The germline V and J ends were trimmed by 4 bases and 0 bases, with 11 bases remaining between them. The CDR3 DNA reads as TGCGCCAGCAGCCCAGTAGAGGACTCCTACGAGCAGTACTTC. Protein: CASSPVEDSYEQYF.

This clonotype was detected a few times. The gene calls are TRBV19 and TRBJ1-1; D gene uncertain. V shed 2 bases and J shed 7 bases, with 14 bases lying between them. The CDR3 consists of 14 residues. CDR1 LNHDA and CDR2 SQIVND come from the germline V gene (reference sequence). This CDR3 reads CASSIKAQPIEAFF. The CDR3 coding sequence is TGTGCCAGTAGTATAAAGGCACAACCCATTGAAGCTTTCTTT.

In this sample, this clonotype turned up a few times. The chain combines TRBV20-1 with TRBJ2-7, with 9 nucleotides matching TRBD2. The CDR3 has 13 amino acids. V shed 5 bases and J 6 bases; nucleotides not matched to a gene: 8. Germline loops: CDR1 DFQATT, CDR2 SNEGSKA (reference sequence). This CDR3 is CSASSSGIFEQYF. CDR3 DNA: TGCAGTGCTTCCTCTAGCGGGATATTCGAGCAGTACTTC.

The chain recombines TRBV7-9 with TRBJ2-7; 10 nucleotides match TRBD1. Germline V gene sequence: CDR1 SEHNR, CDR2 FQNEAQ (reference sequence). The CDR3 consists of 15 residues. J was trimmed by 6 bases and V by 2 bases; bases with no gene match: 7. The CDR3 spells CASSLLGQGTFEQYF. CDR3 DNA: TGTGCCAGCAGCTTACTGGGACAGGGGACGTTCGAGCAGTACTTC.

In its sample, this clonotype was seen many times. The chain combines TRBV28 with TRBJ1-6; a possible D gene is TRBD1 (5 bases). The CDR3 loop spans 18 amino acids. CDR1 MDHEN and CDR2 SYDVKM come from the germline V gene. Trimming took 7 bases from V and 2 from J, leaving 21 bases between them. The CDR3 spells CASMVGYQGGTYNSPLHF. The CDR3 nucleotides read TGTGCCAGCATGGTGGGGTATCAGGGAGGAACCTATAATTCACCCCTCCACTTT.

Comments on this clonotype: A much more abundant neighbour one base away suggests this may be a read error. Without the conserved terminal phenylalanine or tryptophan, this CDR3 likely stems from a read error. The genes are TRBV7-8 and TRBJ2-3; 9 bases fit TRBD1. The V gene end was trimmed by 5 bases and the J gene end by 2 bases; junction bases not matched to a gene: 8. The CDR3 is made up of 16 amino acids. The V gene's germline CDR1 is SGHVS and CDR2 FQNEAQ. The CDR3 DNA reads as TGTGCCAGCAGCCCTAAGGACAGGGGCGTCACAGATACGCAGTATCTT. Amino acids: CASSPKDRGVTDTQYL.

This clonotype was seen a handful of times. V usage is TRBV7-2 and J usage is TRBJ2-7; 13 bases are shared with TRBD2. Germline loops: CDR1 SGHTA, CDR2 FQGNSA. The CDR3 consists of 16 residues. V was clipped by 5 bases and J by 6 bases; unmatched bases: 10. In DNA, the CDR3 is TGTGCCAGCAGCACACGGACTAGCGGGAGTCAGCTCGAGCAGTACTTC. The encoded protein is CASSTRTSGSQLEQYF. Variable domain in full (rest from reference TRBV7-2 and TRBJ2-7): GAGVSQSPSNKVTEKGKDVELRCDPISGHTALYWYRQSLGQGLEFLIYFQGNSAPDKSGLPSDRFSAERTGGSVSTLTIQRTQQEDSAVYLCASSTRTSGSQLEQYFGPGTRLTVT.

This clonotype was detected only a few times. The chain joins TRBV6-1 to TRBJ2-5; D might be TRBD1 or TRBD2, each matching 5 bases. This CDR3 is 12 amino acids long. V was shortened by 9 bases and J by 4 bases, with 12 bases between the two germline ends. The V gene's germline CDR1 is MNHNS and CDR2 SASEGT. The CDR3 sequence is CARHKGRETQYF. The DNA of the CDR3 is TGTGCCAGACATAAGGGGAGAGAGACCCAGTACTTC.

There are a few counts of this clonotype. The CDR3 reads CSARGGTGAYNQPQHF. The CDR3 region has the DNA TGCAGTGCTAGGGGGGGGACAGGGGCCTACAATCAGCCCCAGCATTTT. The chain is built from TRBV20-1 and TRBJ1-5, with 10 bases aligning to TRBD1. V lost 3 bases and J lost 3; bases outside the gene matches: 8. This CDR3 has 16 amino acids. Germline assignment: CDR1 DFQATT and CDR2 SNEGSKA (reference sequence).

In its sample, this clonotype was seen a few times. V usage is TRBV24-1 and J usage is TRBJ2-2; D unresolved. CDR3 length equals 18 residues. The germline gives CDR1 KGHDR, CDR2 SFDVKD. V was cut by 5 bases and J by 4 bases, with 22 bases left in between. This CDR3 is CATSARPTSIMGTGELFF. Here the CDR3 DNA reads TGTGCCACCAGTGCGCGGCCAACCTCCATCATGGGCACCGGGGAGCTGTTTTTT.

This chain uses TRBV5-1 with TRBJ2-5; no firm D call. This CDR3 region has 14 residues. V gave up 0 bases and J gave up 2 bases, with 8 bases separating them. Germline lookup yields CDR1 SGHRS and CDR2 YFSETQ. The CDR3 region has the DNA TGCGCCAGCAGCTTGGATGCGGTACAAGAGACCCAGTACTTC. This codes for CASSLDAVQETQYF. Full variable domain (remainder filled in from reference TRBV5-1 and TRBJ2-5): KAGVTQTPRYLIKTRGQQVTLSCSPISGHRSVSWYQQTPGQGLQFLFEYFSETQRNKGNFPGRFSGRQFSNSRSEMNVSTLELGDSALYLCASSLDAVQETQYFGPGTRLLVL.

This clonotype has just a few counts. J is TRBJ2-3 and V is TRBV7-9, with a possible D match to TRBD1 (6 bases). V gave up 8 bases and J gave up 6 bases, with 24 bases separating them. There are 16 residues in the CDR3. The V gene's germline CDR1 is SEHNR and CDR2 FQNEAQ (reference sequence). This chain's CDR3 is CASRPPYRQAEDTQYF. CDR3 in DNA: TGTGCCAGCCGCCCACCTTACAGACAGGCGGAGGATACGCAGTATTTT. Full variable domain (missing parts from reference TRBV7-9 and TRBJ2-3): DTGVSQNPRHKITKRGQNVTFRCDPISEHNRLYWYRQTLGQGPEFLTYFQNEAQLEKSRLLSDRFSAERPKGSFSTLEIQRTEQGDSAMYLCASRPPYRQAEDTQYFGPGTRLTVL.

This clonotype was counted between two and nine times. The chain links TRBV20-1 to TRBJ1-2, with TRBD1 matching 8 bases. This CDR3 has 16 amino acids. The germline CDR1 and CDR2 sequences are DFQATT and SNEGSKA (reference sequence). V shed 2 bases, J shed 4 bases, and the junction held 12 bases outside the gene matches. The CDR3 loop is CSARIPDRDLSYGYTF. DNA for the CDR3: TGCAGTGCTAGAATTCCGGACAGGGACCTGTCCTATGGCTACACCTTC.

The table lists this clonotype with a few counts. The chain is built from TRBV20-1 and TRBJ2-1; TRBD2 is a possible D gene (5 bases). Germline V lookup: CDR1 DFQATT, CDR2 SNEGSKA (reference sequence). Trimming took off 0 bases at V and 4 bases at J, with 16 bases between the two ends. CDR3 size: 16 residues. The CDR3 loop is CSARDRSAEYYNEQFF. The DNA for the CDR3 is TGCAGTGCTAGAGATCGCTCAGCGGAGTATTACAATGAGCAGTTCTTC.

The chain has TRBV5-1 and TRBJ2-5, with TRBD2 identical over 12 bases. CDR3 length equals 18 residues. V lost 0 bases and J lost 2; bases outside the gene matches: 8. CDR1 is SGHRS, CDR2 YFSETQ, per germline. Here the CDR3 reads CASSLAAGLAGSQETQYF. In DNA form, the CDR3 reads TGCGCCAGCAGCTTGGCGGCCGGACTAGCGGGATCTCAAGAGACCCAGTACTTC.

In regard to this clonotype: The junction differs from germline at one of its ends, possibly a read error. The V gene is TRBV5-4, the J gene TRBJ1-1; no reliable D call. This CDR3 has 17 residues. Germline-derived CDR1 and CDR2 are SGHNT and YYREEE (reference sequence). The CDR3 reads CAGSLLQSSGGNTEAFF. The CDR3, as DNA: TGTGCCGGCAGCTTGTTACAAAGCTCAGGCGGGAACACTGAAGCTTTCTTT.